These T cell receptor beta chains were read from a single sample in a study of blood T cell repertoires in COVID-19. The table came from immunoSEQ multiplex PCR; TCRdb's copy has only in-frame clones and leaves some out. The sample contains a few hundred thousand clones, around 83% of which appear only once. The sample was peripheral blood. The receptors stem from a man aged 25 to 40 who had recovered from COVID-19. Both conserved end residues are part of each CDR3. Each record gives: D gene, V gene, J gene, clone size, CDR3 DNA, CDR3 protein. A D gene is named only where the DNA matches it firmly. Some rows mark clone size as missing; the rest say once, few, many or name a class of expanded clone.

NA	TRBV7-3	TRBJ2-4	NA	TGTGCCAGCAGCTTATTTGGAGGAAACATTCAGTACTTC	CASSLFGGNIQYF
NA	TRBV2	TRBJ1-3	once	TGTGCCAGCAGTGAAGAGACAGTCGCTGGAAACACCATATATTTT	CASSEETVAGNTIYF
TRBD2	TRBV6-2/TRBV6-3	TRBJ2-7	NA	TGTGCCAGCAGCAGACTAGCGGGGAGCCACGAGCAGTACTTC	CASSRLAGSHEQYF
TRBD1	TRBV5-1	TRBJ1-2	NA	TGCGCCAGCAGCTCCGTGGACAGGGCAGGGGGCTACACCTTC	CASSSVDRAGGYTF
NA	TRBV6-5	TRBJ1-4	NA	TGTGCCAGCAGAGCTCCACAGGGTCGCGGGGAAAAACTGTTTTTT	CASRAPQGRGEKLFF
NA	TRBV18	TRBJ1-4	NA	TGTGCCAGCTCACCAATCCAGGGATCTAATGAAAAACTGTTTTTT	CASSPIQGSNEKLFF
TRBD1	TRBV19	TRBJ1-5	once	TGTGCCAGTAGTATACTCAGGGGGCTGAGCAGGAGCAATCAGCCCCAGCATTTT	CASSILRGLSRSNQPQHF
TRBD2	TRBV12-5	TRBJ2-3	NA	TGTGCTAGTGGCCTATCAAATGGCGGGGGGGCGACAGATACGCAGTATTTT	CASGLSNGGGATDTQYF
NA	TRBV6-1	TRBJ1-6	NA	TGTGCCAGCAGTGAAGGGGGGGGCCTCCAAGTTTCACCCCTCCACTTT	CASSEGGGLQVSPLHF
NA	TRBV6-5	TRBJ1-1	NA	TGTGCCAGCAGAAGAGGGACATCAGGAAACACTGAAGCTTTCTTT	CASRRGTSGNTEAFF
NA	TRBV6-5	TRBJ1-1	NA	TGTGCCAGCCCTCCGGGGGGTGCTAGGGAAGCTTTCTTT	CASPPGGAREAFF
NA	TRBV21-1	TRBJ1-2	NA	TGTGCCAGCAGGACAGGGAAGGGCTACACCTTC	CASRTGKGYTF
TRBD1	TRBV7-2	TRBJ1-2	NA	TGTGCCAGCAGTCCAGGGGGCGCGCTCTCTGGCTACACCTTC	CASSPGGALSGYTF
TRBD2	TRBV10-3	TRBJ2-3	few	TGTGCCATCAGTGTCAGCGGGGCAACAGATACGCAGTATTTT	CAISVSGATDTQYF
NA	TRBV4-1	TRBJ1-2	few	TGCGCCAGCAGCCAAGCTTCGGCACAACTAAACTATGGCTACACCTTC	CASSQASAQLNYGYTF
TRBD2	TRBV7-2	TRBJ2-1	NA	TGTGCCAGCAGATCTAGCGGGGGGGCAGTAGACTACAATGAGCAGTTCTTC	CASRSSGGAVDYNEQFF
NA	TRBV6-5	TRBJ2-1	once	TGTGCCAGCAAAGAAAGGGGGTATGAGCAGTTCTTC	CASKERGYEQFF
NA	TRBV15	TRBJ1-3	NA	TGTGCCACCAGCAGAGACCTCTCGGGGTCGGGAAACACCATATATTTT	CATSRDLSGSGNTIYF
NA	TRBV5-4	TRBJ1-5	once	TGTGCCAGCAGCTCGGGGGGGGGCGGTCAGCCCCAGCATTTT	CASSSGGGGQPQHF
NA	TRBV5-1	TRBJ1-2	NA	TGCGCCAGCAGCTTTTCAGGGGACTATGGCTACACCTTC	CASSFSGDYGYTF
NA	TRBV12-3/TRBV12-4	TRBJ1-1	once	TGTGCCAGCGGCGACCGAACGGGGACTGAAGCTTTCTTT	CASGDRTGTEAFF
TRBD2	TRBV5-6	TRBJ2-3	once	TGTGCCAGCAGCTCATTAGCGGGGGTGACAGATACGCAGTATTTT	CASSSLAGVTDTQYF
TRBD1	TRBV2	TRBJ1-4	once	TGTGCCAGCAGTGTGGGGACAGGTGAAAAACTGTTTTTT	CASSVGTGEKLFF
NA	TRBV2	TRBJ2-4	NA	TGTGCCAGCAGTCAAGACCGACATATCGCCAAAAACATTCAGTACTTC	CASSQDRHIAKNIQYF
NA	TRBV19	TRBJ2-3	NA	TGTGCCAGTAGTATAGTGCCCAGGCGCGGGACAGATACGCAGTATTTT	CASSIVPRRGTDTQYF
TRBD1	TRBV6-6	TRBJ1-5	NA	TGTGCCAGTAGGAGGGGACAGAATGGCAATCAGCCCCAGCATTTT	CASRRGQNGNQPQHF
NA	TRBV11-3	TRBJ2-1	once	TGTGCCAGCAGCTTAGATAACCAGGGTTTGATCAATGAGCAGTTCTTC	CASSLDNQGLINEQFF
NA	TRBV15	TRBJ1-3	NA	TGTGCCACCAGCAGAGTACCAACGGCTGGAAACACCATATATTTT	CATSRVPTAGNTIYF
TRBD1	TRBV10-3	TRBJ1-2	NA	TGTGCCATCAGTGGGGGGACAGGGGAAGGCGGCTACACCTTC	CAISGGTGEGGYTF
TRBD1	TRBV2	TRBJ1-2	NA	TGTGCCAGCCGTGGACAGGTTAACTATGGCTACACCTTC	CASRGQVNYGYTF
TRBD2	TRBV7-9	TRBJ2-5	NA	TGTGCCAGCAGCTTAGGGGTGCTAGCGGGCCAAGAGACCCAGTACTTC	CASSLGVLAGQETQYF
NA	TRBV9	TRBJ2-1	NA	TGTGCCAGCAGCGTAGCTACTTACGGCAATGAGCAGTTCTTC	CASSVATYGNEQFF
TRBD2	TRBV5-1	TRBJ2-3	NA	TGCGCCAGCAGCCCAGGGACTAGCGGGGGGTCCACAGATACGCAGTATTTT	CASSPGTSGGSTDTQYF
TRBD1	TRBV5-6	TRBJ2-1	NA	TGTGCCAGCAGCCGAACAGGGGAATCCTACAATGAGCAGTTCTTC	CASSRTGESYNEQFF
TRBD2	TRBV4-2	TRBJ2-2	NA	TGTGCCAGCAGCCAAGAGTTAGCGGGGGCGAACACCGGGGAGCTGTTTTTT	CASSQELAGANTGELFF
TRBD2	TRBV7-2	TRBJ2-1	NA	TGTGCCAGCAGCCCTAGCGGGGGGGCCTACAATGAGCAGTTCTTC	CASSPSGGAYNEQFF
TRBD1	TRBV5-1	TRBJ2-5	NA	TGCGCCAGCAGCCTGTCCCGGGACAGGAGCCAAGAGACCCAGTACTTC	CASSLSRDRSQETQYF
NA	TRBV5-1	TRBJ1-4	few	TGCGCCAGCAGCTTGGATTACGGAGTGAGACTGTTTTTT	CASSLDYGVRLFF
TRBD2	TRBV2	TRBJ2-1	once	TGTGCCAGCAGTGTGCGGGGGGGATTCCATGAGCAGTTCTTC	CASSVRGGFHEQFF
NA	TRBV18	TRBJ1-2	NA	TGTGCCAGCGAGGGAATTGACTATGGCTACACCTTC	CASEGIDYGYTF
NA	TRBV2	TRBJ2-2	NA	TGTGCCAGCAGTAACAGGGTTCACACCGGGGAGCTGTTTTTT	CASSNRVHTGELFF
TRBD2	TRBV5-6	TRBJ2-3	NA	TGTGCCAGCAGCTTGATTAGCGGGTTCACAGATACGCAGTATTTT	CASSLISGFTDTQYF
NA	TRBV4-1	TRBJ1-5	NA	TGCGCCAGCAGCCCGACAGCTAGCAATCAGCCCCAGCATTTT	CASSPTASNQPQHF
TRBD1	TRBV7-9	TRBJ1-4	NA	TGTGCCAGCAGCTTAGGAGGGACAGGGTATGAAAAACTGTTTTTT	CASSLGGTGYEKLFF
NA	TRBV19	TRBJ2-7	NA	TGTGCCAGTAGCGGGACAGGACTAGCCTACGAGCAGTACTTC	CASSGTGLAYEQYF
TRBD1	TRBV7-9	TRBJ1-2	once	TGTGCCAGCAGCCCATCGACAGGGTACGGCTACACCTTC	CASSPSTGYGYTF
TRBD2	TRBV5-6	TRBJ2-1	NA	TGTGCCAGCAGCTTAGGGAGGGAAGACAATGAGCAGTTCTTC	CASSLGREDNEQFF
TRBD1	TRBV4-1	TRBJ1-1	NA	TGCGCCAGCAGACAACCAGGGGGCGCCGACACTGAAGCTTTCTTT	CASRQPGGADTEAFF
TRBD1	TRBV7-3	TRBJ2-2	NA	TGTGCCAGCAGCTCTGGACAGGGCGGCGGGGAGCTGTTTTTT	CASSSGQGGGELFF
NA	TRBV6-6	TRBJ2-5	NA	TGTGCCAGCAGCCGAGACTGGATTCAAGAGACCCAGTACTTC	CASSRDWIQETQYF
TRBD1	TRBV29-1	TRBJ2-1	once	TGCAGCGTTGAGGGGACAGCTTACAATGAGCAGTTCTTC	CSVEGTAYNEQFF
TRBD1	TRBV27	TRBJ1-4	NA	TGTGCCAGCAGTTTCACAGGGGCAGCTGAAAAACTGTTTTTT	CASSFTGAAEKLFF
TRBD1	TRBV28	TRBJ1-1	few	TGTGCCAGCAGTTTGGAGGTTCCAACAGGGGGTGCTGAAGCTTTCTTT	CASSLEVPTGGAEAFF
NA	TRBV6-5	TRBJ1-1	NA	TGTGCCAGCAAAAAAACTCTGGGGAGCACTGAAGCTTTCTTT	CASKKTLGSTEAFF
NA	TRBV28	TRBJ1-1	once	TGTGCCAGCACCTTGGGGGGGACGAACACTGAAGCTTTCTTT	CASTLGGTNTEAFF
NA	TRBV28	TRBJ2-3	few	TGTGCCAGCAGTTTTCACCAGGGGGGCGGCACAGATACGCAGTATTTT	CASSFHQGGGTDTQYF
NA	TRBV2	TRBJ2-7	NA	TGTGCCAGCAGTACCGGGTCCTACGAGCAGTACTTC	CASSTGSYEQYF
NA	TRBV29-1	TRBJ2-1	NA	TGCAGCGTTGAAGATCGGGGGAATGAGCAGTTCTTC	CSVEDRGNEQFF
NA	TRBV11-3	TRBJ2-3	NA	TGTGCCAGCAGCCAGAACCAGGATACGCAGTATTTT	CASSQNQDTQYF